This TCR beta chain stems from a study of blood T cells in healthy people across ages. Through a sample-barcoded 5' primer and a J-beta primer mix, a second PCR was run for roughly 6 to 12 cycles. Every cDNA molecule bore a tag from a template-switch adaptor containing 12 random nucleotides. TCRdb independently ran MiXCR on the 5' RACE reads; one entry per CDR3 protein. Among around 690,000 distinct CDR3 sequences, 58% were seen once, and the ten largest hold 30% to 45%. This clonotype was detected only once. Its cognate antigen is unknown. Per germline, CDR1 SQVTM and CDR2 ANQGSEA. There are 15 residues in the CDR3. V was clipped by 3 bases and J by 9 bases; unmatched bases: 9. Healthy Russian Caucasian donors spanned ages about 6 to 95 years. Donors each provided 7.5 to 10 milliliters of peripheral blood. General study findings and limits: When set beside aged donors, long-lived donors presented more naive CD4+ cells and higher diversity.

The chain has TRBV29-1 and TRBJ2-7, with 15 bases matching TRBD2. The origin of this receptor is a man between 60 and 75 years old in good health. The specimen sequenced was blood. CDR3 nucleotide sequence: TGCAGCGTTGAGGCTCCCGGACTAGCGGGGGGGCCGCAGTACTTC. Translating it yields CSVEAPGLAGGPQYF.